This T cell receptor beta chain was obtained from a study of a mutant IDH1 vaccine in newly diagnosed glioma. In the study overall: Earlier treatment was radiotherapy, temozolomide, or both, with most getting both. General study findings and limits: Across multiple MHC alleles, about 95% of patients had vaccine-induced responses.

Time point denoted: baseline, week 1 (first vaccination visit). Treatment denoted: pre-vaccination baseline after standard-of-care therapy. The donor cohort comprised cases of new WHO grade 3 or 4 IDH1-mutant, ATRX-lost astrocytoma. The repertoire was sequenced with immunoSEQ multiplex PCR; TCRdb's copy has only in-frame clones and lacks some. The table has roughly 68,000 clones, 79% seen once; the top ten hold more than 8%. CDR1 SGHTA and CDR2 FQGNSA come from the germline V gene. CDR3 length: 14 residues. Trimming took off 3 bases at V and 4 bases at J, with 10 bases between the two ends. Notes on this clone: Antigen unknown.

Sequences were derived from PBMCs, sampled from a glioma patient treated with radiotherapy, temozolomide or both. The source is a man aged 45 to 65 with glioma. This chain joins TRBV7-2 and TRBJ1-5; no clear D gene. The chain's CDR3 is CASSLNLGNQPQHF. The CDR3 region has the DNA TGTGCCAGCAGCTTGAATTTAGGGAATCAGCCCCAGCATTTT. Full variable domain (outside the CDR3, taken from reference TRBV7-2 and TRBJ1-5): GAGVSQSPSNKVTEKGKDVELRCDPISGHTALYWYRQSLGQGLEFLIYFQGNSAPDKSGLPSDRFSAERTGGSVSTLTIQRTQQEDSAVYLCASSLNLGNQPQHFGDGTRLSIL.